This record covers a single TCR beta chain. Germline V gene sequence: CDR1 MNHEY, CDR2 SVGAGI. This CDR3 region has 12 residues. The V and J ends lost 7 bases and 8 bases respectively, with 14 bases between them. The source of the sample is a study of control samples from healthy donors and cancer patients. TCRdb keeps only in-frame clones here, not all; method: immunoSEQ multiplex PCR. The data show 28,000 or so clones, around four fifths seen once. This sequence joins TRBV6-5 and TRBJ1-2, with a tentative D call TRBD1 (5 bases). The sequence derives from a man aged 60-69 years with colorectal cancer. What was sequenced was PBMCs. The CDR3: CASTRGGSGYTF. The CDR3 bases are TGTGCCAGCACCCGGGGGGGTTCGGGCTACACCTTC.